This T cell receptor (beta chain) came from a study of blood T cells in healthy people across ages. The CDR3 sequence is 15 residues long. In germline, CDR1 is MGHDK, CDR2 SYGVNS. Germline trimming cut 1 base from V and 5 bases from J; bases unmatched to any gene: 6. Each of the donors had approximately 10 milliliters of peripheral blood drawn into EDTA-treated Vacutainer tubes. For the second PCR, which ran for about 7 to 11 cycles, a sample-barcoded 5' primer and a J-beta primer mix were used. TCRdb analysed the 5' RACE reads with MiXCR anew, one entry per CDR3 protein. The sample holds about 760,000 distinct CDR3 sequences, approximately 25% seen once. This clonotype has only a few counts. A further study also used this sample, focusing on T cells of mothers and their children. That source adds: It was related mother-child pairs that showed slightly higher overlap than unrelated pairs, without reaching significance.

This sequence joins TRBV25-1 and TRBJ2-5, with 8 bases that match TRBD2. The sequencing input was blood. This TCR was sampled from a boy under 18 in good health. The CDR3 DNA follows: TGTGCCAGCAGTGAATTAAAGACTAGCGTGGAGACCCAGTACTTC. Translating gives CASSELKTSVETQYF.